This TCR beta chain was sequenced in a study of T cell responses to AZD1222 COVID-19 vaccine. This clone was seen only once. Produced via immunoSEQ multiplex PCR; TCRdb's table is partial and in-frame only. The data show 75,000 to 80,000 clones, approximately 80% seen once. CDR3 length: 13 residues. V was cut by 4 bases and J by 5 bases, with 11 bases left in between. CDR1 is MNHEY, CDR2 SVGAGI, per germline. The clonotype originates from an adult who received the MenACWY meningococcal vaccine as a control. Sequences were derived from peripheral blood, sampled 28 days after the second dose of the MenACWY control vaccine. The chain uses TRBV6-5 and TRBJ1-2; TRBD1 might be the D (5 bases). For the CDR3, the DNA is TGTGCCAGCAGTTGGGGCCTAGAGTATGGCTACACCTTC. It yields the protein CASSWGLEYGYTF.